There are a few counts of the clone carrying this T cell receptor (beta chain). This specimen belongs to a study of T-cell memory formation after mild COVID-19. Germline CDR1 and CDR2: SGHVS and FNYEAQ. V dropped 7 bases and J dropped 2 bases, with 15 bases sitting between them. The CDR3 runs to 14 residues. 5'RACE primed at constant segments yielded TCR alpha and TCR beta cDNA libraries bearing sample barcodes and UMIs. TCRdb itself ran the 5' RACE reads through MiXCR, one entry per CDR3 protein. Among around 430,000 distinct CDR3 sequences listed, about a sixth were seen once. Source material: PBMCs or a T cell subset sorted from them (not recorded which). The sequence came from a man in his late teens or twenties who had mild COVID-19 (a few samples of this study predate the infection). Cell type and time point are not known. The chain uses TRBV7-6 and TRBJ2-7; D remains ambiguous. In DNA form, the CDR3 reads TGTGCCAGCACCGATCCGGACGTCACCTACGAGCAGTACTTC. Its protein is CASTDPDVTYEQYF. The whole variable domain, filled in from reference TRBV7-6 and TRBJ2-7, reads GAGVSQSPRYKVTKRGQDVALRCDPISGHVSLYWYRQALGQGPEFLTYFNYEAQQDKSGLPNDRFSAERPEGSISTLTIQRTEQRDSAMYRCASTDPDVTYEQYFGPGTRLTVT.